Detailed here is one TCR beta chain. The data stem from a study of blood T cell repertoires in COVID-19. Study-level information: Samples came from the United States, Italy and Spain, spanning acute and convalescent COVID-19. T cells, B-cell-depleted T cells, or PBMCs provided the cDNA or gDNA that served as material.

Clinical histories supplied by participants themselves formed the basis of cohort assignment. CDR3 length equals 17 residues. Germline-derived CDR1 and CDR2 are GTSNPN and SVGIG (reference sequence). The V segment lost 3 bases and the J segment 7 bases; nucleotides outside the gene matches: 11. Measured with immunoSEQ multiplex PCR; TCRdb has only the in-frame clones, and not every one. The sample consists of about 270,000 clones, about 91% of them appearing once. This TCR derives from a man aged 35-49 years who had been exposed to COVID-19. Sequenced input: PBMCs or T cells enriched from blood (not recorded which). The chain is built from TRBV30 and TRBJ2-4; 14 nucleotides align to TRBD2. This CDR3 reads CAWRMTSGRAGWNIQYF. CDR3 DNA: TGTGCCTGGAGAATGACTAGCGGGAGGGCCGGGTGGAACATTCAGTACTTC. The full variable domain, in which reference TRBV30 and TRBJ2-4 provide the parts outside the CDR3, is SQTIHQWPATLVQPVGSPLSLECTVEGTSNPNLYWYRQAAGRGLQLLFYSVGIGQISSEVPQNLSASRPQDRQFILSSKKLLLSDSGFYLCAWRMTSGRAGWNIQYFGAGTRLSVL.